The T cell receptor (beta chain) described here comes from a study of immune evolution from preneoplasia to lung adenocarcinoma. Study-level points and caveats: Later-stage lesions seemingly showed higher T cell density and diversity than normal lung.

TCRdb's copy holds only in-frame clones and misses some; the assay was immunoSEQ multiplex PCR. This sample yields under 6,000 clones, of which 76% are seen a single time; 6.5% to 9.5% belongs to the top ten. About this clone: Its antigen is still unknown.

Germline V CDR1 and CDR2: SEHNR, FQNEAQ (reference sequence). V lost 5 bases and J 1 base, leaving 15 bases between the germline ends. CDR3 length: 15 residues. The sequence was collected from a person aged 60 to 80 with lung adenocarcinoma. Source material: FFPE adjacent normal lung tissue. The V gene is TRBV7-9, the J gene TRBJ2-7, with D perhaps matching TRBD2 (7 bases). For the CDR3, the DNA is TGTGCCAGCAGCCTGGGGAGGGGGGAATCCTACGAGCAGTACTTC. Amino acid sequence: CASSLGRGESYEQYF.